This TCR beta chain was obtained from a study of CD8 T cells in ankylosing spondylitis. General study findings and limits: Disease-linked clones were found to be CD8+ and relatively rare in peripheral blood. In ankylosing spondylitis patients, matched synovial fluid reportedly showed significant enrichment of disease-linked clones. Seemingly distinctive of ankylosing spondylitis blood was a TCR beta motif formed by eight highly homologous variants.

V lost 8 bases and J 0 bases, leaving 9 bases between the germline ends. The germline gives CDR1 SGHTA, CDR2 FQGNSA. The CDR3 is 13 amino acids. The TCR beta libraries were generated through quantitative 5'-RACE incorporating molecular barcodes. Via MiXCR, TCRdb re-called the 5' RACE reads, giving one row per CDR3 protein. The sample shows 210,000 or so distinct CDR3 sequences, around a quarter of them seen only once. Only a few counts were recorded for this clonotype. The antigen remains undetermined. The V and J genes are TRBV7-2 and TRBJ2-3; D remains unclear. Sequenced input: blood, either unsorted or a sorted T cell fraction (not recorded which). The clonotype comes from a male donor with ankylosing spondylitis or in good health (not recorded which). DNA of the CDR3: TGTGCCAGCGGGCCACCTAGCACAGATACGCAGTATTTT. It translates to CASGPPSTDTQYF. Combining the CDR3 with reference TRBV7-2 and TRBJ2-3 gives the whole variable domain GAGVSQSPSNKVTEKGKDVELRCDPISGHTALYWYRQSLGQGLEFLIYFQGNSAPDKSGLPSDRFSAERTGGSVSTLTIQRTQQEDSAVYLCASGPPSTDTQYFGPGTRLTVL.